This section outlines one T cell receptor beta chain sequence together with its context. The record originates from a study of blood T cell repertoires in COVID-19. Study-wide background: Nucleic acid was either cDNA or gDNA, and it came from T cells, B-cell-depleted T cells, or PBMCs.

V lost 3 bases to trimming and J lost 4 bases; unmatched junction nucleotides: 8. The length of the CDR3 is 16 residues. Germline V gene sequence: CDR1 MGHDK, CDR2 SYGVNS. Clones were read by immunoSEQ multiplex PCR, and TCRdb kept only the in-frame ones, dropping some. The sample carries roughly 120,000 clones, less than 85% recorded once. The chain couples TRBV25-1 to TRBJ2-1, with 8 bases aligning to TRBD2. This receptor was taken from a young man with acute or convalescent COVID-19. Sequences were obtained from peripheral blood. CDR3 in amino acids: CASSDLSGSVYNEQFF. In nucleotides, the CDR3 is TGTGCCAGCAGTGACCTAAGCGGGAGCGTTTACAATGAGCAGTTCTTC. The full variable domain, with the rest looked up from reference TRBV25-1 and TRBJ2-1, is EADIYQTPRYLVIGTGKKITLECSQTMGHDKMYWYQQDPGMELHLIHYSYGVNSTEKGDLSSESTVSRIRTEHFPLTLESARPSHTSQYLCASSDLSGSVYNEQFFGPGTRLTVL.